This T cell receptor (beta chain) was sequenced during a study of T-cell memory formation after mild COVID-19. cDNA libraries for TCR alpha and TCR beta, carrying sample barcodes and UMIs, came from 5'RACE with constant-segment primers. TCRdb re-derived calls from the 5' RACE reads in MiXCR, one entry per CDR3 protein. The sample carries a few hundred thousand distinct CDR3 sequences, roughly 10% recorded once. There are a few counts of this clonotype. Trimming removed 6 bases at V and 7 bases at J, with 10 bases between. CDR3 size: 12 residues. Germline V gives CDR1 SGHAT, CDR2 FQNNGV. The rearrangement uses TRBV11-2 and TRBJ2-1; D call uncertain. The sequenced material came from PBMCs or a T cell subset sorted from them (not recorded which). The receptor comes from a man younger than 35 who had mild COVID-19 (a few samples of this study predate the infection). Cell type and time point are not known. The CDR3 is CASSLSRNEQFF. The CDR3 bases are TGTGCCAGCAGTCTAAGCCGAAATGAGCAGTTCTTC.